The 10 T cell receptor beta chains below come from one sample, sequenced in a study of cytomegalovirus exposure and HLA in healthy donors. This PCR relied on a set of 60 Vbeta primers and 13 Jbeta primers. Only in-frame clones appear in the TCRdb table, and some are missing; sequencing was by immunoSEQ multiplex PCR. The repertoire holds some 120,000 clones, with roughly 80% as singletons. Sequencing input: PBMCs. The receptors here all came from a middle-aged woman in good health and CMV-seronegative.

The chain employs TRBV7-8 and TRBJ1-3; 8 bases are shared with TRBD1. In germline, CDR1 is SGHVS, CDR2 FQNEAQ. The CDR3 spans 18 residues. V gave up 5 bases and J gave up 0 bases; unmatched junction bases: 12. DNA for the CDR3: TGTGCCAGCAGCCCACACCGCAGGACAGGGTCCTCTGGAAACACCATATATTTT. The encoded protein is CASSPHRRTGSSGNTIYF.

In this sample, this clone turned up a few times. The chain has TRBV27 and TRBJ1-2; no firm D call. This CDR3 contains 16 residues. Germline CDR1 is MNHEY and CDR2 is SMNVEV (reference sequence). The germline V and J ends were trimmed by 3 bases and 6 bases, with 20 bases remaining between them. In DNA, the CDR3 is TGTGCCAGCAGTTTGGGCCCGGCGGGTATGGGAGATGGCTACACCTTC. Translation: CASSLGPAGMGDGYTF.

This sequence joins TRBV7-2 and TRBJ2-3, with D possibly being TRBD1 (5 bases). The CDR3 extends over 14 amino acids. The germline V and J ends were trimmed by 5 bases and 2 bases, with 11 bases remaining between them. From germline, CDR1 is SGHTA and CDR2 FQGNSA. The CDR3 loop reads CASSVRQNTDTQYF. CDR3 DNA: TGTGCCAGCAGCGTAAGACAGAACACAGATACGCAGTATTTT.

The chain is built from TRBV7-3 and TRBJ2-1; TRBD2 aligns across 16 bases. Trimming at V came to 6 bases and at J to 3 bases, leaving 8 bases not matched to a gene. CDR1 is SGHTA, CDR2 FQGTGA, per germline. The CDR3 consists of 18 residues. CDR3: CASSLGTSGRAFYNEQFF. As DNA, the CDR3 is TGTGCCAGCAGTCTGGGGACTAGCGGGAGGGCCTTCTACAATGAGCAGTTCTTC.

The chain links TRBV6-4 to TRBJ2-2; possible D gene TRBD1, 6 bases. CDR3 length: 13 amino acids. V lost 3 bases to trimming and J lost 8 bases, with 10 bases between them. Germline V lookup: CDR1 MRHNA, CDR2 SNTAGT. Here the CDR3 reads CASSDQGTGELFF. CDR3 sequence (DNA): TGTGCCAGCAGTGATCAGGGGACGGGGGAGCTGTTTTTT.

The chain couples TRBV19 to TRBJ2-3; 7 bases are a match to TRBD1. V trimming: 5 bases; J trimming: 4 bases; junction bases outside the gene matches: 9. This CDR3 comprises 15 residues. CDR1 is LNHDA and CDR2 is SQIVND in the germline V gene (reference sequence). In nucleotides, the CDR3 is TGTGCCAGTAGTCTGGGGTCGGACAGGCCAGATACGCAGTATTTT. Translated: CASSLGSDRPDTQYF. The complete variable domain, with remaining parts taken from reference TRBV19 and TRBJ2-3, reads DGGITQSPKYLFRKEGQNVTLSCEQNLNHDAMYWYRQDPGQGLRLIYYSQIVNDFQKGDIAEGYSVSREKKESFPLTVTSAQKNPTAFYLCASSLGSDRPDTQYFGPGTRLTVL.

This clone was detected ten times or more. Other DNA sequences of this sample code for an identical CDR3. The rearrangement joins TRBV5-4 to TRBJ2-2, with 7 nucleotides matching TRBD2. The germline gives CDR1 SGHNT, CDR2 YYREEE (reference sequence). The CDR3 has 13 amino acids. V lost 5 bases to trimming and J lost 5 bases; unmatched junction nucleotides: 3. The CDR3 nucleotides read TGTGCCAGCAGTCGGGGGGAGACCGGGGAGCTGTTTTTT. It encodes CASSRGETGELFF.

The genes are TRBV11-2 and TRBJ2-1; possible D gene TRBD1, 6 bases. Trimming took 4 bases from V and 0 from J, leaving 16 bases between them. There are 17 residues in the CDR3. Per the germline V gene, CDR1 is SGHAT and CDR2 is FQNNGV. CDR3 region: CASSSRQALSSYNEQFF. The CDR3 region has the DNA TGTGCCAGCAGCTCCAGACAGGCACTTAGCTCCTACAATGAGCAGTTCTTC.

V gene TRBV5-4 combines with J gene TRBJ2-5; 10 positions match TRBD2. CDR1 SGHNT and CDR2 YYREEE come from the germline V gene (reference sequence). The J segment lost 2 bases and the V segment lost 2 bases, leaving 3 bases of the junction unmatched. The CDR3 has 15 amino acids. DNA for the CDR3: TGTGCCAGCAGCTTAATGACTAGCGGGCAAGAGACCCAGTACTTC. The encoded protein is CASSLMTSGQETQYF.

This clone was recorded a few times. V is TRBV4-3 and J is TRBJ2-2; 8 bases agree with TRBD2. The CDR3 has 20 amino acids. The V gene's germline CDR1 is LGHNA and CDR2 YSLEER. Losses at the gene ends were 4 bases for V and 2 bases for J; bases not matched to a gene: 18. CDR3 sequence: CASSLRLGGLETYNTGELFF. CDR3 nucleotides: TGCGCCAGCAGCCTTCGTCTTGGGGGACTAGAGACCTACAACACCGGGGAGCTGTTTTTT.